Listed below are T cell receptor beta chains from one sample, sequenced in a study of response to subunit inactivated influenza vaccine. TCRdb called the RT-PCR reads again in MiXCR, with one record for every CDR3 protein. The table lists a few hundred thousand distinct CDR3 sequences, less than 15% of them singletons. Specimen: PBMCs from blood, collected less than 13 days after vaccination. Receptor source: a man in his fifties or sixties who received an inactivated influenza vaccine. The CDR3 runs from the conserved cysteine through the conserved F or W. The D gene is left open where the match is weak. Clone size is stated in some rows and not others, as once, few, many or a class when expanded.

>-|TRBJ2-3|-|TRBV4-3
TGCGCCAGCAGCCAAGAGCGTGGTCGCACAGATACGCAGTATTTT
CASSQERGRTDTQYF
>-|TRBJ2-1|-|TRBV20-1
TGCAGTGCGCGCCAGGGACCGTCAATAAGTGAGCAGTTCTTC
CSARQGPSISEQFF
>-|TRBJ2-7|-|TRBV28
TGTGCCAGCAGTTTATGGGACACATACTCCTACGAGCAGTACTTC
CASSLWDTYSYEQYF
>many|TRBJ2-1|-|TRBV28
TGTGCCAGCAGCTCTTTCTACAATGAGCAGTTCTTC
CASSSFYNEQFF
>few|TRBJ2-3|-|TRBV15
TGTGCCACCAGCCCGAACAGGGGCACAGATACGCAGTATTTT
CATSPNRGTDTQYF
>few|TRBJ2-5|-|TRBV7-9
TGTGCCAGCAGCATTAACCAAGAGACCCAGTACTTC
CASSINQETQYF
>-|TRBJ2-5|-|TRBV3-1
TGTGCCAGCAGCCAAGATCGGGGTGATCGAGAGACCCAGTACTTC
CASSQDRGDRETQYF
>-|TRBJ2-7|-|TRBV11-2
TGTGCCAGCAGCTTATTCGACAGTTCCTACGAGCAGTACTTC
CASSLFDSSYEQYF
>-|TRBJ2-1|TRBD2|TRBV11-1
TGTGCCAGCAGCTTAGGAGGTTACGGGACTAGCGGGAGACCCCCCTACAATGAGCAGTTCTTC
CASSLGGYGTSGRPPYNEQFF
>-|TRBJ2-3|TRBD2|TRBV29-1
TGCAGCGTTGAAGATCGTCCGGGGACTAGGGCGCAGTATTTT
CSVEDRPGTRAQYF
>few|TRBJ2-7|-|TRBV28
TGTGCCAGCAGTTTAGGCAGGCTGTCCGAGCAGTACTTC
CASSLGRLSEQYF
>-|TRBJ2-7|-|TRBV7-9
TGTGCCAGCAGCCTCTCTAGCGCGCAGTACTTC
CASSLSSAQYF
>-|TRBJ1-4|TRBD1|TRBV5-1
TGCGCCAGCAGCTTCACCGGGACAGGGGGTGAAAAACTGTTTTTT
CASSFTGTGGEKLFF
>-|TRBJ1-1|-|TRBV7-2
TGTGCCAGCAGCTTTACAGAGAACACTGAAGCTTTCTTT
CASSFTENTEAFF
>-|TRBJ2-5|-|TRBV14
TGTGCCAGCAGCTCCGGGACAGAGACCCAGTACTTC
CASSSGTETQYF
>-|TRBJ2-7|-|TRBV2
TGTGCCAGCAGTGAAGTCGGCCAGGCAGGCGAGCAGTACTTC
CASSEVGQAGEQYF
>few|TRBJ1-5|-|TRBV5-5
TGTGCCAGCAGCTCCGTCTCGGCAGGGGATTTTAAATGGCAGCCCCAGCATTTT
CASSSVSAGDFKWQPQHF
>-|TRBJ2-3|-|TRBV7-9
TGTGCCAGCAGCCGCCGGGAAGTAGATACGCAGTATTTT
CASSRREVDTQYF
>few|TRBJ2-7|TRBD2|TRBV20-1
TGCAGTGCGCGCACTAGCGGGGGACCCTACGAGCAGTACTTC
CSARTSGGPYEQYF
>few|TRBJ1-5|-|TRBV6-6
TGTGCCAGCAGTTACTCGGGGGGGGGTCCCCAGCATTTT
CASSYSGGGPQHF
>-|TRBJ2-7|TRBD1|TRBV6-2/TRBV6-3
TGTGCCAGCAGTGACCCTTCGGACAGGGCTGAGTACGAGCAGTACTTC
CASSDPSDRAEYEQYF
>many|TRBJ2-5|-|TRBV7-2
TGTGCCAGCAGCTCCCTCGGGACGCAAGAGACCCAGTACTTC
CASSSLGTQETQYF
>many|TRBJ1-4|TRBD1|TRBV18
TGTGCCAGCTCACCAGACCGGGACAGGGCCGGAAAACTGTTTTTT
CASSPDRDRAGKLFF
>-|TRBJ1-5|-|TRBV6-2/TRBV6-3
TGTGCCAGCAGTTATCCAGGGGACAATCAGCCCCAGCATTTT
CASSYPGDNQPQHF
>-|TRBJ2-1|-|TRBV12-3/TRBV12-4
TGTGCCAGCAGTCCGCCGCCAGGGTCCTACAATGAGCAGTTCTTC
CASSPPPGSYNEQFF
>-|TRBJ2-1|-|TRBV20-1
TGCAGTGCTTTGGGGGCCTACAATGAGCAGTTCTTC
CSALGAYNEQFF
>-|TRBJ2-5|TRBD1|TRBV4-3
TGCGCCAGCAGCCAAGACGGCAGGGGGTACCAAGAGACCCAGTACTTC
CASSQDGRGYQETQYF
>-|TRBJ2-5|-|TRBV20-1
TGCAGTGCTGTGGGGAGGACCCAAGAGACCCAGTACTTC
CSAVGRTQETQYF
>-|TRBJ2-3|TRBD2|TRBV7-9
TGTGCCAGCAGCCCGGAGACTAGCAGGGCAGATACGCAGTATTTT
CASSPETSRADTQYF
>-|TRBJ2-5|-|TRBV29-1
TGCAGCGTTGAAATCCCGGGAGACATCCAAGAGACCCAGTACTTC
CSVEIPGDIQETQYF
>-|TRBJ2-3|-|TRBV7-6
TGTGCCAGCAGCTTGTGGGCAGGGAGCACAGATACGCAGTATTTT
CASSLWAGSTDTQYF
>-|TRBJ1-1|-|TRBV7-2
TGTGCCAGCAGCAAGGGGCCACGGGATGGGGACACTGAAGCTTTCTTT
CASSKGPRDGDTEAFF
>-|TRBJ2-5|-|TRBV12-3/TRBV12-4
TGTGCCAGCGGCACACAGGGAGAAGAGACCCAGTACTTC
CASGTQGEETQYF
>few|TRBJ2-7|TRBD2|TRBV20-1
TGCAGTGCTATAGCGGGGGGACCACCCTACGAGCAGTACTTC
CSAIAGGPPYEQYF
>-|TRBJ2-1|-|TRBV6-1
TGTGCCAGCAGTGCTATACCGGGAGCGGAGCTTAGATCGGATGAGCAGTTCTTC
CASSAIPGAELRSDEQFF
>-|TRBJ1-6|-|TRBV12-3/TRBV12-4
TGTGCCAGCAGTTTGTCAGGACGCAATAATTCACCCATCCACTTT
CASSLSGRNNSPIHF
>few|TRBJ2-7|TRBD2|TRBV4-3
TGCGCCAGCAGCCAAGGACTAGCGGGGGATCCCCGCTACGAGCAGTACTTC
CASSQGLAGDPRYEQYF
>few|TRBJ2-3|TRBD2|TRBV12-3/TRBV12-4
TGTGCCAGCAGTTTTCGGGAGGCGGGGACAGATACGCAGTATTTT
CASSFREAGTDTQYF
>-|TRBJ1-1|-|TRBV5-1
TGCGCCAGCAGCAACCGGAACCGGGACACTGAAGCTTTCTTT
CASSNRNRDTEAFF
>once|TRBJ2-1|-|TRBV6-2/TRBV6-3
TGTGCCAGCAGTATGGCCTCCCCCGGGGAAGAGCAGTTCTTC
CASSMASPGEEQFF
>few|TRBJ2-7|TRBD2|TRBV12-3/TRBV12-4
TGTGCCAGCAGTTTAGCCCCTGGACTAGCGGGAATGTCCTACGAGCAGTACTTC
CASSLAPGLAGMSYEQYF
>-|TRBJ2-3|-|TRBV7-9
TGTGCCAGCAGCCCGCGTGAACGGGAAAATAGCACAGATACGCAGTATTTT
CASSPRERENSTDTQYF
>few|TRBJ2-7|-|TRBV9
TGTGCCAGCAGCGTAGGAGTACTGCCCGTCGACGAGCAGTACTTC
CASSVGVLPVDEQYF
>-|TRBJ2-1|-|TRBV18
TGTGCCAGCTCACCAACGGGACCAGAGGATGAGCAGTTCTTC
CASSPTGPEDEQFF
>few|TRBJ1-4|-|TRBV3-1
TGTGCCAGCAGCCCCCCCGGGACACTCGGTGAAAAACTGTTTTTT
CASSPPGTLGEKLFF
>once|TRBJ2-5|-|TRBV28
TGTGCCAGCAGTCCGCTCCAGTCCAGGACAACAGAGACCCAGTACTTC
CASSPLQSRTTETQYF